This T cell receptor (beta chain) appears in the sequencing data of a study of blood T cell repertoires in COVID-19. Study details: Some COVID-19 samples were acute and others convalescent; all came from the United States, Italy and Spain.

Methods used by the authors: Amplification of reference gene primers was used by the study to estimate nucleated cell counts. Generated by immunoSEQ multiplex PCR, the TCRdb table keeps only in-frame clones and is missing some. V and J calls and clone size come straight from that table; D and trimming were deduced from the DNA. The sample shows almost 300,000 clones, around 92% of them seen only once. The CDR3 sequence is 17 residues long. V lost 3 bases to trimming and J lost 4 bases; unmatched junction nucleotides: 11. The V gene's germline CDR1 is MNHEY and CDR2 SMNVEV (reference sequence). It was during active infection that Seattle patients were enrolled and then longitudinally followed.

Sequences were obtained from peripheral blood. This sequence joins TRBV27 and TRBJ1-2; TRBD1 aligns across 10 bases. This clonotype was sampled from a woman younger than 45 with COVID-19, enrolled during active disease. CDR3 protein: CASSFSHGTGETYGYTF. The CDR3 DNA is TGTGCCAGCAGTTTCAGCCACGGGACAGGGGAGACCTATGGCTACACCTTC.